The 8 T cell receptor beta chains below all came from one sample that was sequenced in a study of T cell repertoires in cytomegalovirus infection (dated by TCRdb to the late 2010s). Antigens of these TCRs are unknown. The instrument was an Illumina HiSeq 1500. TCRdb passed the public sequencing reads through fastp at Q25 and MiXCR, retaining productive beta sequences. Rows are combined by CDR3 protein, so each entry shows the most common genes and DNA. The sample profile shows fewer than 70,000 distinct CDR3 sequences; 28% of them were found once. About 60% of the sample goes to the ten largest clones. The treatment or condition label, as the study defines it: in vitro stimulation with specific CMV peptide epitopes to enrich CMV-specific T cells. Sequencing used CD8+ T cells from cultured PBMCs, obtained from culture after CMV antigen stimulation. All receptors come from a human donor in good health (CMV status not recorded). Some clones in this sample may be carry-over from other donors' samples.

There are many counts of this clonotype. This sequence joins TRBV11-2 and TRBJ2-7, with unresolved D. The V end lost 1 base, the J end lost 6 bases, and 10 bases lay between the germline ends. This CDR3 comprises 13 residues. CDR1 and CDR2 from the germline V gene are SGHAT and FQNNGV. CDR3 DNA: TGTGCCAGCAGCTTAGTAGGGATCCGCGAGCAGTACTTC. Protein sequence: CASSLVGIREQYF.

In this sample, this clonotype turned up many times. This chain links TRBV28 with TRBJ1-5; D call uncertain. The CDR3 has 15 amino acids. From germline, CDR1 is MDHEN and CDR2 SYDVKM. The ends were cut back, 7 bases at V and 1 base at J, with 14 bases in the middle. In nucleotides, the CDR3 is TGTGCCAGCATACCAGAGGACCAGAGCAATCAGCCCCAGCATTTT. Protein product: CASIPEDQSNQPQHF.

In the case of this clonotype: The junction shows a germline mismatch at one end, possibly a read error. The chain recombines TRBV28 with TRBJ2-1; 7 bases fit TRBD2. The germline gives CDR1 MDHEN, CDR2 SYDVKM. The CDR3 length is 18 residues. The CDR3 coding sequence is TGTGCCAACAGTCACGTTGTTGGGGGAGGGCTAGCGGACAATGAGCAGTTCTTC. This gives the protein CANSHVVGGGLADNEQFF.

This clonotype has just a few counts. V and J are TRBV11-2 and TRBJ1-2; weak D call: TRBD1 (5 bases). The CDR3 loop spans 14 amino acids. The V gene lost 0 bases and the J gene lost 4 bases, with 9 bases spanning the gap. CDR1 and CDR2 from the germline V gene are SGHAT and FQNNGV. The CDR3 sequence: CASSLEGGTYGYTF. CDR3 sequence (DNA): TGTGCCAGCAGCTTAGAGGGGGGGACCTATGGCTACACCTTC.

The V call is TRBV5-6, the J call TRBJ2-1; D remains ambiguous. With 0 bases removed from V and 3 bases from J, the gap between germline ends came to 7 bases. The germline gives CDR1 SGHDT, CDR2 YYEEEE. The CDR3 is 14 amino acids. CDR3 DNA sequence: TGTGCCAGCAGCTTGGTCGGATTCTACAATGAGCAGTTCTTC. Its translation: CASSLVGFYNEQFF.

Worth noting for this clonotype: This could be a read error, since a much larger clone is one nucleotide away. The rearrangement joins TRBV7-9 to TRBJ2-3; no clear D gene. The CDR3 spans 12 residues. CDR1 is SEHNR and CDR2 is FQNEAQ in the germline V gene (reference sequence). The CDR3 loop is CVSSEPPDTQYF. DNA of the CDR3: TGTGTCAGCAGCGAACCTCCAGATACGCAGTATTTT.

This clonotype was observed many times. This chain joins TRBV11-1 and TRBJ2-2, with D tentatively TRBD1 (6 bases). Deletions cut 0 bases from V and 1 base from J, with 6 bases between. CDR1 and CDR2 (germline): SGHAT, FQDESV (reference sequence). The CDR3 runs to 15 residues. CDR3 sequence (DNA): TGTGCCAGCAGCTTAGCGGACAGGAACACCGGGGAGCTGTTTTTT. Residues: CASSLADRNTGELFF.

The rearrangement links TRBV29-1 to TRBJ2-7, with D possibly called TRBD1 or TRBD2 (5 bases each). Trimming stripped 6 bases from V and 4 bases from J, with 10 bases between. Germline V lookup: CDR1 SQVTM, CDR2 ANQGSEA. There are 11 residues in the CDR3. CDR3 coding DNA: TGCAGCGTGGGGACGGATTACGAGCAGTACTTC. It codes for CSVGTDYEQYF.